This TCR beta chain is drawn from a study of T cell responses to AZD1222 COVID-19 vaccine. Findings of the study overall: Spike was spanned by vaccine-associated CD4 TCRs, with dominance at 160-218 and 743-854. Reportedly, nearly half of unique spike TCRs recognized epitopes outside B.1.351/B.1.1.7 mutations.

V was pared by 4 bases and J by 2 bases, with 23 bases of the junction left unmatched. CDR1 LGHNA and CDR2 YNFKEQ come from the germline V gene. CDR3 size: 22 residues. Assay: immunoSEQ multiplex PCR; the TCRdb copy retains only in-frame clones and omits some. The sample lists tens of thousands of clones, around 88% occurring once. As regards this clone: Its antigen is still unknown.

Sequences were derived from peripheral blood, sampled on day 0 of AZD1222 vaccination. The TCR originated in an adult in good health. V usage is TRBV4-2 and J usage is TRBJ2-3, with TRBD2 matching 11 bases. DNA of the CDR3: TGTGCCAGCAGCCCCCGACTAGCGGGAACCCCTGTTCGTCCCCTTTACACAGATACGCAGTATTTT. Translation: CASSPRLAGTPVRPLYTDTQYF.